The present TCR beta chain was sequenced within a study of post-analysis software for immune sequencing data. Study overall: The disease courses covered relapsing-remitting, secondary progressive and progressive-relapsing multiple sclerosis. Study observations and caveats: A significant reduction in normalized Chao1 diversity was observed in multiple sclerosis patients versus controls. Strong same-batch co-clustering of samples appeared with F measure clustering. Patients had higher frequencies than controls of four to six TRBV segments, including TRBV5-6, TRBV5-1 and TRBV20-1.

With regard to this clonotype: Its matching antigen is unknown.

Germline V lookup: CDR1 SGHTA, CDR2 FQGNSA. V was clipped by 5 bases and J by 2 bases, with 14 bases between them. The CDR3 extends over 15 amino acids. cDNA libraries for TCR beta contained unique molecular identifiers. From around 0.96 to 9.9 million T cells, 400,000 to 550,000 cDNA molecules were obtained. A single record per CDR3 protein comes from TCRdb applying MiXCR to the PCR reads. Of about 770,000 distinct CDR3 sequences listed, about half are singletons. The sequenced sample consisted of blood. The receptor was isolated from a girl between 5 and 17 years old with multiple sclerosis. The V and J genes are TRBV7-2 and TRBJ2-3; the D is unclear. CDR3 residues: CASSPQAGNTDTQYF. The CDR3 DNA sequence: TGTGCCAGCAGCCCACAAGCAGGAAACACAGATACGCAGTATTTT.